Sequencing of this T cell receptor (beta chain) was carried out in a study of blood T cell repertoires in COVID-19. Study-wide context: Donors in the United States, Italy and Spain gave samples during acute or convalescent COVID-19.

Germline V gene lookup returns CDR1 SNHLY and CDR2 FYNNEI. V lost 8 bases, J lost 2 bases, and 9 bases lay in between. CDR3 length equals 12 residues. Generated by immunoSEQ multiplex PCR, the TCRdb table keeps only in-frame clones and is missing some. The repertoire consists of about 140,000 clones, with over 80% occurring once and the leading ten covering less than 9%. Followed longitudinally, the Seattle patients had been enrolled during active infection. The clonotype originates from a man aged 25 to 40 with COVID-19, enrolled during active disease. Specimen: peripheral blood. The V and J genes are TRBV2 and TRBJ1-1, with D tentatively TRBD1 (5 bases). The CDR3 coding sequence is TGTGCCAGCGGCAGGGTCAACACTGAAGCTTTCTTT. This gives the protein CASGRVNTEAFF.